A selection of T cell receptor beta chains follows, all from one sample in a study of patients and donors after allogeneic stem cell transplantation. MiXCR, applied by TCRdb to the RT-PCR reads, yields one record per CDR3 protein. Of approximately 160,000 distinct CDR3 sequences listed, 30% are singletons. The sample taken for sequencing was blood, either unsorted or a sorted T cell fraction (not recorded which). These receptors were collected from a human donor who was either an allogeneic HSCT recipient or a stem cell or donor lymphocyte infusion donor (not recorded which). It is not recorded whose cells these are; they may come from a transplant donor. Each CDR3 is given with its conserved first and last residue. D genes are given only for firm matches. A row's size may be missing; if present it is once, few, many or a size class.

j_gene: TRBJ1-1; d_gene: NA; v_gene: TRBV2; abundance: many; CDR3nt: TGTGCCAGCACCTCCCGATCGGTTAACACTGAAGCTTTCTTT; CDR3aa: CASTSRSVNTEAFF
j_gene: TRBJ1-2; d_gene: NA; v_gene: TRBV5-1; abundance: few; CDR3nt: TGCGCCAGCAGCCCGACCGGGACGGCGGATGGCTACACCTTC; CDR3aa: CASSPTGTADGYTF
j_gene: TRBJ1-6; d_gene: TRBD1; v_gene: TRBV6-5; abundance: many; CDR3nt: TGTGCCAGCAGTTACTCGGGACAGGGTATTTCACCCCTCCACTTT; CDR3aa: CASSYSGQGISPLHF
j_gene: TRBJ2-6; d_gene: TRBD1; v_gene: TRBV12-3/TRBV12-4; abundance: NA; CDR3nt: TGTGCCAGCAGTCCCGGGACAGGTATCTCTGGGGCCAACGTCCTGACTTTC; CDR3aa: CASSPGTGISGANVLTF
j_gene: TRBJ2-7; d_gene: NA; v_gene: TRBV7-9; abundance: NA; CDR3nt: TGTGCCAGCAGCTTAGCTTCGGCCTGGGGCTTCGAGCAGTACTTC; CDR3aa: CASSLASAWGFEQYF
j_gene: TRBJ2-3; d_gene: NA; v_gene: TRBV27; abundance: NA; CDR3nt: TGTGCCAGCAGTCCCGAGCCCCCCGGGGAGGGCACAGATACGCAGTATTTT; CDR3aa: CASSPEPPGEGTDTQYF
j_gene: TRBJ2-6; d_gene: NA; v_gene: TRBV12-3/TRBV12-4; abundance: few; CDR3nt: TGTGCCAGCAGCTCTAAGGGGCGTACTGGGGCCAACGTCCTGACTTTC; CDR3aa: CASSSKGRTGANVLTF
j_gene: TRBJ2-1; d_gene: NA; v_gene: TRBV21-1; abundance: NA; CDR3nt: TGTGCCAGCAGCAAAGTTTCGGCTTTAGGGTGTAGGTCCTACAATGAGCAGTTCTTC; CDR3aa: CASSKVSALGCRSYNEQFF
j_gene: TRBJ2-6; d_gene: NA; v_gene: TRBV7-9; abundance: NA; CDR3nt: TGTGCCAGCAGCTTTAATCTTCTCGGGGCCAACGTCCTGACTTTC; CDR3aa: CASSFNLLGANVLTF
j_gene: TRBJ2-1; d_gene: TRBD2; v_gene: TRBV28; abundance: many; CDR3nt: TGTGCCAGCAGTTTTTGGGCTAGCGGGAGGGTGGATGAGCAGTTCTTC; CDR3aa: CASSFWASGRVDEQFF
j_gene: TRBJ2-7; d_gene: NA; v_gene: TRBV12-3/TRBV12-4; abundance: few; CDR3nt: TGTGCCAGCAGTTTAGACTACAGCGAGCAGTACTTC; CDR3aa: CASSLDYSEQYF
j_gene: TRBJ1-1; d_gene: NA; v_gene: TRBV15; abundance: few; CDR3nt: TGTGCCACCAGCAGAGTTGGGGGAACTGGCACTGAAGCTTTCTTT; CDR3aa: CATSRVGGTGTEAFF
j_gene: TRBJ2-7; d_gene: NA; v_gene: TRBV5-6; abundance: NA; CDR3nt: TGTGCCAGCAGCTTGACACGGACAGTGGACGAGCAGTACTTC; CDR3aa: CASSLTRTVDEQYF
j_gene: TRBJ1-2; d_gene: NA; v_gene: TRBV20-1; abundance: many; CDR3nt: TGCAGGTATCTGAGCGGCTACACCTTC; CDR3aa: CRYLSGYTF
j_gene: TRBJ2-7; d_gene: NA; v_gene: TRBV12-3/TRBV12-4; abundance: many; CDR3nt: TGTGCCAGCAGTTTAGCCCAGGCTTACGAGCAGTACTTC; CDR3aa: CASSLAQAYEQYF
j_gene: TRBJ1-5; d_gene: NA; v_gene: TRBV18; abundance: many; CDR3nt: TGTGCCAGCTCACCACCGACCGTTGGGGGCAATCAGCCCCAGCATTTT; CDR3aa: CASSPPTVGGNQPQHF